This T cell receptor beta chain was identified in a study of CD8 T cells in Susac syndrome. RNA was extracted with the RNeasy kit, and a quantity of roughly 0.5 to 1 ug was reverse transcribed using random hexamers. Coverage of TCR beta CDR3 amplification by immunoSEQ multiplex PCR extended to 54 Vbeta and 13 Jbeta. TCRdb used MiXCR to reprocess the immunoSEQ multiplex PCR reads, holding one entry per CDR3 protein. The sample contains about 130,000 distinct CDR3 sequences, 85% to 95% of which appear only once. In germline, CDR1 is SGDLS, CDR2 YYNGEE. CDR3 size: 15 residues. V lost 4 bases and J lost 0; bases outside the gene matches: 3.

The clonotype was recovered from a human donor with multiple sclerosis. The chain links TRBV9 to TRBJ2-3; 9 bases line up with TRBD2. Material for sequencing was CD8+ T cells from PBMCs. CDR3 protein: CASSIAGASTDTQYF. CDR3 nucleotides: TGTGCCAGCAGCATAGCGGGGGCCAGCACAGATACGCAGTATTTT.